This is a list of T cell receptor beta chains from one sample in a study of untreated major depressive disorder. TCRdb's copy holds only in-frame clones and misses some; the assay was immunoSEQ multiplex PCR. Here the sample spans under 15,000 clones, 75% to 95% being singletons. The sequencing sample was made of CD4+ T cells from PBMCs. These receptors were taken from a woman aged 25-40 years with major depressive disorder. The CDR3 runs from the conserved cysteine through the conserved F or W. D genes are given only for firm matches. A row's size may be missing; if present it is once, few, many or a size class.

V gene: TRBV6-6; J gene: TRBJ2-7; clone size: .; D gene: TRBD2; CDR3 protein: CASSPGLALSSYEQYF; CDR3 DNA: TGTGCCAGCAGCCCCGGACTAGCGCTAAGCTCCTACGAGCAGTACTTC
V gene: TRBV5-1; J gene: TRBJ2-6; clone size: few; D gene: .; CDR3 protein: CASSLGGWANVLTF; CDR3 DNA: TGCGCCAGCAGCTTGGGAGGGTGGGCCAACGTCCTGACTTTC
V gene: TRBV2; J gene: TRBJ1-5; clone size: .; D gene: TRBD1; CDR3 protein: CASRDRGLTQPQHF; CDR3 DNA: TGTGCCAGCAGGGACAGGGGATTGACTCAGCCCCAGCATTTT
V gene: TRBV27; J gene: TRBJ2-7; clone size: .; D gene: .; CDR3 protein: CASSSKPRGEQYF; CDR3 DNA: TGTGCCAGCAGTTCAAAGCCCAGGGGCGAGCAGTACTTC
V gene: TRBV19; J gene: TRBJ1-1; clone size: .; D gene: .; CDR3 protein: CASSITGGGGKNTEAFF; CDR3 DNA: TGTGCCAGTAGTATCACAGGAGGAGGGGGTAAAAACACTGAAGCTTTCTTT
V gene: TRBV25-1; J gene: TRBJ2-5; clone size: .; D gene: .; CDR3 protein: CASSEFGTGLETQYF; CDR3 DNA: TGTGCCAGCAGTGAATTTGGTACGGGGTTAGAGACCCAGTACTTC
V gene: TRBV5-6; J gene: TRBJ2-1; clone size: once; D gene: .; CDR3 protein: CASLPTGPALNKQFF; CDR3 DNA: TGTGCCAGCTTGCCGACCGGGCCAGCACTTAATAAGCAGTTCTTC
V gene: TRBV7-9; J gene: TRBJ2-3; clone size: .; D gene: .; CDR3 protein: CASSLRGLDTQYF; CDR3 DNA: TGTGCCAGCAGCTTACGTGGCCTGGATACGCAGTATTTT
V gene: TRBV6-1; J gene: TRBJ1-1; clone size: .; D gene: .; CDR3 protein: CASSEYGNTEAFF; CDR3 DNA: TGTGCCAGCAGTGAATATGGGAACACTGAAGCTTTCTTT
V gene: TRBV6-1; J gene: TRBJ1-1; clone size: .; D gene: TRBD1; CDR3 protein: CASSEQGARTEAFF; CDR3 DNA: TGTGCCAGCAGTGAACAGGGGGCGAGAACTGAAGCTTTCTTT
V gene: TRBV7-9; J gene: TRBJ1-1; clone size: .; D gene: .; CDR3 protein: CASSRDLNTEAFF; CDR3 DNA: TGTGCCAGCAGCAGGGACTTGAACACTGAAGCTTTCTTT
V gene: TRBV11-1; J gene: TRBJ2-5; clone size: once; D gene: .; CDR3 protein: CASSPFGDLGETQYF; CDR3 DNA: TGTGCCAGCAGCCCGTTTGGGGATTTAGGGGAGACCCAGTACTTC
V gene: TRBV5-4; J gene: TRBJ2-2; clone size: .; D gene: TRBD1; CDR3 protein: CASSSGQWNTGELFF; CDR3 DNA: TGTGCCAGCAGCTCGGGACAGTGGAACACCGGGGAGCTGTTTTTT
V gene: TRBV2; J gene: TRBJ2-7; clone size: .; D gene: TRBD1; CDR3 protein: CASSEGTGGGEQYF; CDR3 DNA: TGTGCCAGCAGTGAAGGGACAGGGGGCGGCGAGCAGTACTTC
V gene: TRBV5-4; J gene: TRBJ2-1; clone size: .; D gene: TRBD2; CDR3 protein: CASRSGLAGVSEQFF; CDR3 DNA: TGTGCCAGCAGATCTGGACTAGCGGGAGTCTCCGAGCAGTTCTTC
V gene: TRBV5-1; J gene: TRBJ2-2; clone size: .; D gene: .; CDR3 protein: CASSWLTVNTGELFF; CDR3 DNA: TGCGCCAGCAGCTGGCTGACAGTGAACACCGGGGAGCTGTTTTTT
V gene: TRBV18; J gene: TRBJ2-7; clone size: .; D gene: .; CDR3 protein: CASSPTGRVHEQYF; CDR3 DNA: TGTGCCAGCTCACCGACGGGCAGGGTCCACGAGCAGTACTTC
V gene: TRBV19; J gene: TRBJ2-2; clone size: .; D gene: .; CDR3 protein: CASMKSANTGELFF; CDR3 DNA: TGTGCCAGTATGAAGTCAGCGAACACCGGGGAGCTGTTTTTT
V gene: TRBV6-1; J gene: TRBJ2-7; clone size: .; D gene: .; CDR3 protein: CASTPLRSYEQYF; CDR3 DNA: TGTGCCAGCACCCCTTTGCGGTCCTACGAGCAGTACTTC
V gene: TRBV30; J gene: TRBJ2-3; clone size: .; D gene: .; CDR3 protein: CAWEPGLLTDTQYF; CDR3 DNA: TGTGCCTGGGAACCGGGACTGCTCACAGATACGCAGTATTTT
V gene: TRBV9; J gene: TRBJ2-1; clone size: .; D gene: TRBD2; CDR3 protein: CASSVGPAGGISYNEQFF; CDR3 DNA: TGTGCCAGCAGCGTAGGGCCTGCGGGAGGTATTTCCTACAATGAGCAGTTCTTC
V gene: TRBV7-2; J gene: TRBJ1-5; clone size: .; D gene: .; CDR3 protein: CASSFIDVSQPQHF; CDR3 DNA: TGTGCCAGCAGCTTTATCGATGTGAGTCAGCCCCAGCATTTT
V gene: TRBV27; J gene: TRBJ2-1; clone size: .; D gene: TRBD2; CDR3 protein: CASRLAGVNEQFF; CDR3 DNA: TGTGCCAGCCGACTAGCGGGAGTCAATGAGCAGTTCTTC
V gene: TRBV9; J gene: TRBJ2-1; clone size: .; D gene: .; CDR3 protein: CASSVGPTGGFEQFF; CDR3 DNA: TGTGCCAGCAGCGTAGGTCCGACTGGGGGATTTGAGCAGTTCTTC
V gene: TRBV29-1; J gene: TRBJ2-2; clone size: .; D gene: .; CDR3 protein: CSVGYAGELFF; CDR3 DNA: TGCAGCGTTGGTTACGCCGGGGAGCTGTTTTTT
V gene: TRBV4-2; J gene: TRBJ2-7; clone size: .; D gene: .; CDR3 protein: CASSPGGGSSYEQYF; CDR3 DNA: TGTGCCAGCAGCCCCGGGGGCGGGAGCTCCTACGAGCAGTACTTC
V gene: TRBV28; J gene: TRBJ1-1; clone size: .; D gene: .; CDR3 protein: CASQFHQANTEAFF; CDR3 DNA: TGTGCCAGCCAGTTCCACCAGGCGAACACTGAAGCTTTCTTT
V gene: TRBV19; J gene: TRBJ1-2; clone size: .; D gene: TRBD1; CDR3 protein: CASEEGQGLNYGYTF; CDR3 DNA: TGTGCCAGTGAAGAAGGACAGGGCCTTAACTATGGCTACACCTTC
V gene: TRBV6-1; J gene: TRBJ2-7; clone size: .; D gene: .; CDR3 protein: CASRDGTRSSYEQYF; CDR3 DNA: TGTGCCAGCAGGGATGGGACTCGGAGCTCCTACGAGCAGTACTTC
V gene: TRBV19; J gene: TRBJ1-1; clone size: .; D gene: .; CDR3 protein: CASSIVGEFGEAFF; CDR3 DNA: TGTGCCAGTAGTATAGTTGGGGAGTTCGGTGAAGCTTTCTTT
V gene: TRBV11-3; J gene: TRBJ2-7; clone size: .; D gene: .; CDR3 protein: CASSPGMGEPYEQYF; CDR3 DNA: TGTGCCAGCAGCCCTGGGATGGGGGAGCCCTACGAGCAGTACTTC